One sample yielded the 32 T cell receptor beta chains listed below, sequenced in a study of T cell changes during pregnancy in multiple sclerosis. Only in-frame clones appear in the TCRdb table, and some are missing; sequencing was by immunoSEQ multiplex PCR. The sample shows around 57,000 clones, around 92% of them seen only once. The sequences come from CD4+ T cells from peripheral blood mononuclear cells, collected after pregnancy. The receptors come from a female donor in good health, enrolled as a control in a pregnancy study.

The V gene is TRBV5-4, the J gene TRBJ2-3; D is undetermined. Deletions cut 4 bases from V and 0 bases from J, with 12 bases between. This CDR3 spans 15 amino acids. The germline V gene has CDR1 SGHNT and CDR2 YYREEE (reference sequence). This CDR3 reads CASSLEWASTDTQYF. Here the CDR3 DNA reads TGTGCCAGCAGCCTTGAGTGGGCAAGCACAGATACGCAGTATTTT.

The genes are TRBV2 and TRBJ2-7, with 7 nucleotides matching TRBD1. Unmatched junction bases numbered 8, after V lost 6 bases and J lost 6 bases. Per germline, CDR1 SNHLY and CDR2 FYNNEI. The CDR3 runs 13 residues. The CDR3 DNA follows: TGTGCCAGCAGCGTCGACGCAGGGGGCGAGCAGTACTTC. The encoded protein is CASSVDAGGEQYF.

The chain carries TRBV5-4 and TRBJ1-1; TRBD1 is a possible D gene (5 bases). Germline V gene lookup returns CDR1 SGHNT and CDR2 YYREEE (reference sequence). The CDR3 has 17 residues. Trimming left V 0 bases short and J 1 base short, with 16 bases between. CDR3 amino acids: CASSLEAGLWPNTEAFF. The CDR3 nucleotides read TGTGCCAGCAGCTTGGAGGCAGGGCTATGGCCGAACACTGAAGCTTTCTTT.

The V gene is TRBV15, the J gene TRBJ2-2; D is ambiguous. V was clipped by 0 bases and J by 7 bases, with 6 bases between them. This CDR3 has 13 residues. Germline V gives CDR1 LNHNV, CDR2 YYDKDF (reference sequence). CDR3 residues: CATSRDTVGELFF. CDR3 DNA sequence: TGTGCCACCAGCAGAGATACTGTCGGGGAGCTGTTTTTT. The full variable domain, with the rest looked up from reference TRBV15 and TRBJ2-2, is DAMVIQNPRYQVTQFGKPVTLSCSQTLNHNVMYWYQQKSSQAPKLLFHYYDKDFNNEADTPDNFQSRRPNTSFCFLDIRSPGLGDTAMYLCATSRDTVGELFFGEGSRLTVL.

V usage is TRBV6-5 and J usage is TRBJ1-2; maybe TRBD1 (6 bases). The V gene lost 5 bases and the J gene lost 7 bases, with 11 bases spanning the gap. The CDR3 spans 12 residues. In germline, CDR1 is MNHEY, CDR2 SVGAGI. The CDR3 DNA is TGTGCCAGCAGTACAGGGTCGAGTGGCTACACCTTC. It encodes CASSTGSSGYTF.

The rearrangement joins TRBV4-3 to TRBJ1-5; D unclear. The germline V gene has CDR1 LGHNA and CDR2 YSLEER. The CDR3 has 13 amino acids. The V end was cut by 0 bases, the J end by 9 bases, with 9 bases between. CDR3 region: CASSQDRVMPQHF. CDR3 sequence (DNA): TGCGCCAGCAGCCAAGATCGGGTCATGCCCCAGCATTTT.

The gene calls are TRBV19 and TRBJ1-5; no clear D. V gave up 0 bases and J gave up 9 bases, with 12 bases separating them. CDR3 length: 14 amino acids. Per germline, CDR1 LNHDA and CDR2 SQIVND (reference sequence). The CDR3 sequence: CASSIDSFNMPQHF. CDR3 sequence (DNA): TGTGCCAGTAGTATAGATTCCTTTAATATGCCCCAGCATTTT.

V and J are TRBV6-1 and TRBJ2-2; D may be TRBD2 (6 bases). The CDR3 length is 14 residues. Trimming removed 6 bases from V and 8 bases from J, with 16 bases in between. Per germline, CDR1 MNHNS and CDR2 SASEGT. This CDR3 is CASRGTWVGGELFF. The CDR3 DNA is TGTGCCAGCAGAGGGACTTGGGTGGGAGGGGAGCTGTTTTTT.

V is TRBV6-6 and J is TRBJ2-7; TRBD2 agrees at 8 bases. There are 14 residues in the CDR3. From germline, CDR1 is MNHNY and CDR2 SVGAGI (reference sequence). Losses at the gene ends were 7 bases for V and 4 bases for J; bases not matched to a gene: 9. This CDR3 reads CASTTREGRYEQYF. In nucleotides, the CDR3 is TGTGCCAGCACCACCCGGGAGGGGCGGTACGAGCAGTACTTC.

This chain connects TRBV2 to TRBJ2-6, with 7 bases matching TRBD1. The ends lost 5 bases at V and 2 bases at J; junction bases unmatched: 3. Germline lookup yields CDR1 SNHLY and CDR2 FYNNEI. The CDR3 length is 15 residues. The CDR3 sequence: CASSSTGAGANVLTF. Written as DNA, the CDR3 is TGTGCCAGCAGTTCCACAGGGGCTGGGGCCAACGTCCTGACTTTC.

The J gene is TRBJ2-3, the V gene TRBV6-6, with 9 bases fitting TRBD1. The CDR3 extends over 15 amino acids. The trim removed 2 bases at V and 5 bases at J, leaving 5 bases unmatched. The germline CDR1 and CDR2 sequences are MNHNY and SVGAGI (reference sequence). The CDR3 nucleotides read TGTGCCAGCAGTTACAAGAGACAGGGGGGAGATACGCAGTATTTT. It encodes CASSYKRQGGDTQYF.

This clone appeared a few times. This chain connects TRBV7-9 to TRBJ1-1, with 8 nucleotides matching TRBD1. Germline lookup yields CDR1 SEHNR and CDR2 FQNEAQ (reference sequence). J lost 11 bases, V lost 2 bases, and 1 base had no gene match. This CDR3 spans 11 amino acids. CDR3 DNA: TGTGCCAGCAGCTTAACAGGGGGTGCTTTCTTT. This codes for CASSLTGGAFF. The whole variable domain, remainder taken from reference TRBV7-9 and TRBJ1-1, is DTGVSQNPRHKITKRGQNVTFRCDPISEHNRLYWYRQTLGQGPEFLTYFQNEAQLEKSRLLSDRFSAERPKGSFSTLEIQRTEQGDSAMYLCASSLTGGAFFGQGTRLTVV.

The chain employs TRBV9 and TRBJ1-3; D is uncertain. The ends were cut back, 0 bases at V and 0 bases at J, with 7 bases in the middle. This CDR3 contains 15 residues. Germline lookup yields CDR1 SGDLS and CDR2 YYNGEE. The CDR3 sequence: CASSVDTSSGNTIYF. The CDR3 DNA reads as TGTGCCAGCAGCGTAGATACGAGCTCTGGAAACACCATATATTTT.

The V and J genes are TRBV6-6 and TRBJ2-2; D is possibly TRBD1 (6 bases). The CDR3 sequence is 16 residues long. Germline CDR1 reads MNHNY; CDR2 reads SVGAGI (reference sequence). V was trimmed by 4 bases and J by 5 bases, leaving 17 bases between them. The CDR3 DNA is TGTGCCAGCAGTTCGGGACAATTAGGAGTGACCGGGGAGCTGTTTTTT. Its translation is CASSSGQLGVTGELFF.

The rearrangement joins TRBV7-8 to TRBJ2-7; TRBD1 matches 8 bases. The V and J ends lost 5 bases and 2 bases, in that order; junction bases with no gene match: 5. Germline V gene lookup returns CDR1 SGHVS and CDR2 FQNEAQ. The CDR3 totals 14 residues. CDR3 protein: CASSGGTGTYEQYF. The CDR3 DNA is TGTGCCAGCAGCGGGGGGACAGGAACCTACGAGCAGTACTTC.

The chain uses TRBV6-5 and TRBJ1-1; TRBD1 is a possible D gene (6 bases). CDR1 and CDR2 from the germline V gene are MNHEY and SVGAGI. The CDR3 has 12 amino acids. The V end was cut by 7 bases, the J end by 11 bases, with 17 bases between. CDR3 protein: CASNARGVDAFF. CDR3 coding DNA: TGTGCCAGCAACGCCAGGGGAGTCGACGCTTTCTTT.

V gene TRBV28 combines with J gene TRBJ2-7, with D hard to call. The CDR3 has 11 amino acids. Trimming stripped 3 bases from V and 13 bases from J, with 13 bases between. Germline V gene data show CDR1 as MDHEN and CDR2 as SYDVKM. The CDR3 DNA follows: TGTGCCAGCAGTTTGGTGACATCGTCTTACTTC. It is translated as CASSLVTSSYF. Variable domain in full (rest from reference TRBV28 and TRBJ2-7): DVKVTQSSRYLVKRTGEKVFLECVQDMDHENMFWYRQDPGLGLRLIYFSYDVKMKEKGDIPEGYSVSREKKERFSLILESASTNQTSMYLCASSLVTSSYFGPGTRLTVT.

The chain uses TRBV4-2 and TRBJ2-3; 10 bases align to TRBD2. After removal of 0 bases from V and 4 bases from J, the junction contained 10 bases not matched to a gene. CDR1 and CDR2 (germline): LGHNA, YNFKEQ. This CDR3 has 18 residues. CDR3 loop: CASSQDTSLAGGSDTQYF. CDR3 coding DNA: TGTGCCAGCAGCCAAGATACGTCCTTAGCGGGGGGATCAGATACGCAGTATTTT.

CDR3 DNA: TGTGCCAGCAGGCCGATGGAGGCAGGGGGACAGTTCTTC. Translating it yields CASRPMEAGGQFF. V usage is TRBV7-2 and J usage is TRBJ2-1; 7 nucleotides align to TRBD1. The junction had 12 bases not matched to a gene; V was cut back by 6 bases and J by 13 bases. This CDR3 is built from 13 residues. CDR1 and CDR2 from the germline V gene are SGHTA and FQGNSA. The variable domain in full, completed from reference TRBV7-2 and TRBJ2-1, reads GAGVSQSPSNKVTEKGKDVELRCDPISGHTALYWYRQSLGQGLEFLIYFQGNSAPDKSGLPSDRFSAERTGGSVSTLTIQRTQQEDSAVYLCASRPMEAGGQFFGPGTRLTVL.

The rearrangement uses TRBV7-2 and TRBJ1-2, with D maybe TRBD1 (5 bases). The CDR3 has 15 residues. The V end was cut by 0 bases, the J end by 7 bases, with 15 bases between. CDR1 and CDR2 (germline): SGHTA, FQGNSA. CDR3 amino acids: CASSLATGGAGGYTF. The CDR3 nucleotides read TGTGCCAGCAGCTTAGCGACGGGAGGGGCGGGTGGCTACACCTTC.

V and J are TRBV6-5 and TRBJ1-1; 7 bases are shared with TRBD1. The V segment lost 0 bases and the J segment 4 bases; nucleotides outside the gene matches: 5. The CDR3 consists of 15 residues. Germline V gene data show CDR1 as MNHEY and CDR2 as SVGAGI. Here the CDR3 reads CASSYSWQGGTEAFF. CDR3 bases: TGTGCCAGCAGTTACTCTTGGCAGGGGGGCACTGAAGCTTTCTTT.

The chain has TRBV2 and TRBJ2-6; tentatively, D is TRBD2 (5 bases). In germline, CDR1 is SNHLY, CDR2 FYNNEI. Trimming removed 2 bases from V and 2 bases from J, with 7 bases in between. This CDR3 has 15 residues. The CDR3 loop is CASSETGAGANVLTF. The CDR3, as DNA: TGTGCCAGCAGTGAAACCGGGGCTGGGGCCAACGTCCTGACTTTC.

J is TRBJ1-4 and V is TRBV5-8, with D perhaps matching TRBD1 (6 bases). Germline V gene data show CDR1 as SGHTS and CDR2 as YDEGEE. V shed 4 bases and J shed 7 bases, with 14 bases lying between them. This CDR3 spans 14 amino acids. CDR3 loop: CASSHREWGEKLFF. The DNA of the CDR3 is TGTGCCAGCAGCCACAGGGAATGGGGTGAAAAACTGTTTTTT. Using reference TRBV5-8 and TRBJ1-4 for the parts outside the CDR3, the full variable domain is EAGVTQSPTHLIKTRGQQATLRCSPISGHTSVYWYQQALGLGLQFLLWYDEGEERNRGNFPPRFSGRQFPNYSSELNVNALELEDSALYLCASSHREWGEKLFFGSGTQLSVL.

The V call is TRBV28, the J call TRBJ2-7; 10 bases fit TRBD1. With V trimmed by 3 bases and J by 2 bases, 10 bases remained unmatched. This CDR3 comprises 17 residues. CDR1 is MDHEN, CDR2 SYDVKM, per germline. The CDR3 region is CASSFWDRGTRTYEQYF. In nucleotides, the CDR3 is TGTGCCAGCAGTTTTTGGGACAGGGGAACACGGACCTACGAGCAGTACTTC.

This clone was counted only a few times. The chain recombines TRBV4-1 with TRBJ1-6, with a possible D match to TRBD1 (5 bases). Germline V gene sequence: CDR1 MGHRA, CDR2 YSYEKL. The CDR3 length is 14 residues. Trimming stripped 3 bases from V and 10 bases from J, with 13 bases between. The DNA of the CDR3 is TGCGCCAGCAGCCAGGTCGCAGGGAACTCACCCCTCCACTTT. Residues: CASSQVAGNSPLHF.

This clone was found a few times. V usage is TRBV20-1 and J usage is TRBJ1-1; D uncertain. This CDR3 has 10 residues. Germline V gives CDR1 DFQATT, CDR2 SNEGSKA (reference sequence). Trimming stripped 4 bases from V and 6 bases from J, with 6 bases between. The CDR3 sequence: CSAKDSEAFF. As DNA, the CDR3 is TGCAGTGCTAAAGACTCTGAAGCTTTCTTT.

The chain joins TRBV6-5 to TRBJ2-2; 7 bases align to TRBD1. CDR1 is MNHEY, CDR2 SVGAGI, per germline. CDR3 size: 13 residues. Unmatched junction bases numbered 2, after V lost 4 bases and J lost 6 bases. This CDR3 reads CASSSDRAGELFF. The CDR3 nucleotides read TGTGCCAGCAGTTCAGACAGGGCCGGGGAGCTGTTTTTT.

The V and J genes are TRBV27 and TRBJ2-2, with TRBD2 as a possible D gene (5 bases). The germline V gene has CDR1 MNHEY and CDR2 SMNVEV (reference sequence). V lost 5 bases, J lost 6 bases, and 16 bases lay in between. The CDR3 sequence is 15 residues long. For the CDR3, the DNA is TGTGCCAGCAGTCCCCCGGACTTTTGGGCCGGGGAGCTGTTTTTT. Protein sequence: CASSPPDFWAGELFF.

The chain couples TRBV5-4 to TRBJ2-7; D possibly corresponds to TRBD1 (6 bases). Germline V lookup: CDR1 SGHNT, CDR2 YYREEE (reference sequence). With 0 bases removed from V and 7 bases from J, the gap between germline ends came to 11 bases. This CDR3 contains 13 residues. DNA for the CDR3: TGTGCCAGCAGCTTGGGACAGGTCGGGGAGCAGTACTTC. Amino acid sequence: CASSLGQVGEQYF. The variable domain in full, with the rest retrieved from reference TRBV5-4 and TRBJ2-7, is ETGVTQSPTHLIKTRGQQVTLRCSSQSGHNTVSWYQQALGQGPQFIFQYYREEENGRGNFPPRFSGLQFPNYSSELNVNALELDDSALYLCASSLGQVGEQYFGPGTRLTVT.

In DNA, the CDR3 is TGTGCCAGTCGGGAAGGACCCTCTGGAAACACCATATATTTT. Protein product: CASREGPSGNTIYF. This chain connects TRBV7-8 to TRBJ1-3; D gene uncertain. The CDR3 sequence is 14 residues long. Trimming stripped 9 bases from V and 0 bases from J, with 12 bases between. Looked up from germline, CDR1 is SGHVS and CDR2 is FQNEAQ.

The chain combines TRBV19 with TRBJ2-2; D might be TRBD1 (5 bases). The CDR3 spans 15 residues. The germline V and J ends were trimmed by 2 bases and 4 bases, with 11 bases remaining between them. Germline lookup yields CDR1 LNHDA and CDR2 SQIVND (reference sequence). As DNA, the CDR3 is TGTGCCAGTAGTATAATCAGGGTATCCACCGGGGAGCTGTTTTTT. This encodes CASSIIRVSTGELFF.

This CDR3 reads CASGRLGTAYFSNQPQHF. In DNA form, the CDR3 reads TGTGCCAGCGGAAGACTCGGGACAGCCTATTTTAGCAATCAGCCCCAGCATTTT. The chain carries TRBV5-4 and TRBJ1-5, with 7 bases lining up with TRBD1. Trimming took 7 bases from V and 0 from J; bases not matched to a gene: 16. The CDR3 has 18 amino acids. Germline-derived CDR1 and CDR2 are SGHNT and YYREEE (reference sequence). Drawing the rest from reference TRBV5-4 and TRBJ1-5, the complete variable domain is ETGVTQSPTHLIKTRGQQVTLRCSSQSGHNTVSWYQQALGQGPQFIFQYYREEENGRGNFPPRFSGLQFPNYSSELNVNALELDDSALYLCASGRLGTAYFSNQPQHFGDGTRLSIL.